Each of the 26 T cell receptor beta chains below was sequenced from the same sample in a study of blood T cell repertoires in COVID-19. Method: immunoSEQ multiplex PCR; TCRdb's copy keeps in-frame clones and lacks some. The data hold about 200,000 clones, with over 75% observed a single time. The sequenced material came from peripheral blood. The source is a woman in her 70s with COVID-19, enrolled during active disease.

The V and J genes are TRBV2 and TRBJ2-5; 7 positions agree with TRBD2. The CDR3 totals 15 residues. V shed 4 bases and J 8 bases; nucleotides not matched to a gene: 13. Per germline, CDR1 SNHLY and CDR2 FYNNEI. The CDR3: CASSARRERGITQYF. DNA of the CDR3: TGTGCCAGCAGTGCCCGGCGCGAGCGGGGCATCACCCAGTACTTC.

As concerns this clone: This may arise from a read error, as a much more abundant clone is one base away. This sequence joins TRBV6-6 and TRBJ1-2; D unclear. Germline CDR1 MNHNY, CDR2 SVGAGI (reference sequence). Trimming removed 5 bases at V and 2 bases at J, with 6 bases between. The CDR3 sequence is 12 residues long. CDR3 nucleotide sequence: TGTGCCAGCAGTGGTCAGAACTATGGCTACACCTTC. It encodes CASSGQNYGYTF.

This clone has a single count. V is TRBV6-1 and J is TRBJ1-2; TRBD1 matches 11 bases. Germline-derived CDR1 and CDR2 are MNHNS and SASEGT. V was pared by 3 bases and J by 5 bases, with 11 bases of the junction left unmatched. The CDR3 length is 17 residues. CDR3 DNA: TGTGCCAGCAGTGACCAAGGACAGGGGGCACGGAGATATGGCTACACCTTC. It yields the protein CASSDQGQGARRYGYTF.

The chain joins TRBV3-1 (or the pseudogene TRBV3-2) to TRBJ1-6; weak D call: TRBD1 (5 bases). Trimming shortened V by 2 bases and J by 6 bases, and 8 bases separated the two germline ends. The CDR3 has 14 residues. Germline CDR1 LGHDT, CDR2 YNNKEL (reference sequence). CDR3 nucleotide sequence: TGTGCCAGCAGCCAAAGGGGACTTAATTCACCCCTCCACTTT. Its protein is CASSQRGLNSPLHF.

This rearrangement joins TRBV19 to TRBJ2-7; 12 bases align to TRBD2. CDR1 and CDR2 from the germline V gene are LNHDA and SQIVND (reference sequence). The V gene end was trimmed by 5 bases and the J gene end by 0 bases; junction bases not matched to a gene: 5. The CDR3 has 16 residues. In DNA form, the CDR3 reads TGTGCCAGTAGTGTGACTAGCGGGGGTTCCTCCTACGAGCAGTACTTC. Translated, it gives CASSVTSGGSSYEQYF.

The chain combines TRBV5-6 with TRBJ1-2, with D unclear. The CDR3 length is 13 residues. V lost 0 bases to trimming and J lost 8 bases, with 11 bases between them. Germline CDR1 and CDR2: SGHDT and YYEEEE. The CDR3: CASSLVVEEGYTF. CDR3 coding DNA: TGTGCCAGCAGCTTGGTGGTAGAGGAAGGCTACACCTTC.

The J gene is TRBJ2-1, the V gene TRBV5-1; 11 positions agree with TRBD2. This CDR3 comprises 15 residues. In germline, CDR1 is SGHRS, CDR2 YFSETQ. Trimming removed 1 base from V and 8 bases from J; junction bases left unmatched: 5. The CDR3 DNA is TGCGCCAGCAGCTTGCCTAGCGGGGGGAACGATGAGCAGTTCTTC. Its protein is CASSLPSGGNDEQFF. Together with reference TRBV5-1 and TRBJ2-1, the CDR3 gives the full variable domain: KAGVTQTPRYLIKTRGQQVTLSCSPISGHRSVSWYQQTPGQGLQFLFEYFSETQRNKGNFPGRFSGRQFSNSRSEMNVSTLELGDSALYLCASSLPSGGNDEQFFGPGTRLTVL.

The gene calls are TRBV3-1 (or the pseudogene TRBV3-2) and TRBJ1-1, with D unresolved. Germline loops: CDR1 LGHDT, CDR2 YNNKEL (reference sequence). The ends were cut back, 4 bases at V and 0 bases at J, with 9 bases in the middle. This CDR3 spans 14 amino acids. Here the CDR3 reads CASSRVGMNTEAFF. The CDR3 coding sequence is TGTGCCAGCAGCCGAGTGGGCATGAACACTGAAGCTTTCTTT.

The V gene is TRBV5-4, the J gene TRBJ1-3; maybe TRBD1 (5 bases). Deletions cut 0 bases from V and 0 bases from J, with 7 bases between. CDR1 and CDR2 from the germline V gene are SGHNT and YYREEE (reference sequence). The CDR3 length is 15 residues. This CDR3 is CASSLDRRSGNTIYF. DNA of the CDR3: TGTGCCAGCAGCTTGGACAGGCGCTCTGGAAACACCATATATTTT.

The chain joins TRBV7-2 to TRBJ1-6; perhaps TRBD1 as D (5 bases). CDR1 is SGHTA and CDR2 is FQGNSA in the germline V gene. The CDR3 has 13 amino acids. Between the trimmed V and J ends, which lost 6 bases and 8 bases, there was a span of 11 bases. The CDR3 sequence: CASSATTDSPLHF. CDR3 sequence (DNA): TGTGCCAGCAGTGCGACGACAGATTCACCCCTCCACTTT.

The chain carries TRBV7-2 and TRBJ2-1; TRBD2 agrees at 7 bases. The CDR3 covers 15 residues. CDR1 and CDR2 from the germline V gene are SGHTA and FQGNSA. V gave up 8 bases and J gave up 7 bases; unmatched junction bases: 14. For the CDR3, the DNA is TGTGCCAGCTCAAGAGCGACTAGCACGCCGAATGAGCAGTTCTTC. It translates to CASSRATSTPNEQFF.

The rearrangement uses TRBV18 and TRBJ1-1, with 7 bases lining up with TRBD1. After removal of 4 bases from V and 5 bases from J, the junction contained 16 bases not matched to a gene. Germline assignment: CDR1 KGHSH and CDR2 LQKENI. This CDR3 has 17 amino acids. CDR3: CASSQYVTEGARTEAFF. DNA of the CDR3: TGTGCCAGCTCACAATACGTTACTGAGGGGGCACGGACTGAAGCTTTCTTT.

The CDR3 loop is CASSFGQGYGYTF. The CDR3 region has the DNA TGTGCCAGCAGCTTTGGACAGGGCTATGGCTACACCTTC. This chain joins TRBV7-9 and TRBJ1-2; 8 nucleotides align to TRBD1. Unmatched junction bases numbered 1, after V lost 3 bases and J lost 4 bases. The germline V gene encodes CDR1 SEHNR and CDR2 FQNEAQ (reference sequence). The CDR3 has 13 amino acids.

This chain uses TRBV25-1 with TRBJ2-5, with 9 bases identical to TRBD1. The germline V gene has CDR1 MGHDK and CDR2 SYGVNS. With V trimmed by 0 bases and J by 4 bases, 3 bases remained unmatched. CDR3 length: 15 residues. CDR3 sequence reads: CASSEYTGGVETQYF. The CDR3 bases are TGTGCCAGCAGTGAATATACAGGGGGCGTAGAGACCCAGTACTTC. Drawing the rest from reference TRBV25-1 and TRBJ2-5, the complete variable domain is EADIYQTPRYLVIGTGKKITLECSQTMGHDKMYWYQQDPGMELHLIHYSYGVNSTEKGDLSSESTVSRIRTEHFPLTLESARPSHTSQYLCASSEYTGGVETQYFGPGTRLLVL.

This chain links TRBV6-5 with TRBJ1-4; D perhaps matches TRBD1 (6 bases). Per germline, CDR1 MNHEY and CDR2 SVGAGI. The V end was cut by 9 bases, the J end by 8 bases, with 22 bases between. This CDR3 is built from 15 residues. The CDR3 loop is CASGRSTGLSEKLFF. For the CDR3, the DNA is TGTGCCAGTGGGAGATCGACAGGCCTTAGCGAAAAACTGTTTTTT.

The chain is built from TRBV5-1 and TRBJ2-1; 11 positions agree with TRBD2. Germline V CDR1 and CDR2: SGHRS, YFSETQ. This CDR3 is built from 18 residues. V lost 2 bases and J lost 10; bases outside the gene matches: 17. The CDR3, as DNA: TGCGCCAGCAGCTTCCGTTACATCGGGACTAGCGGCCGCAAGGAGCAGTTCTTC. Its translation is CASSFRYIGTSGRKEQFF.

The chain has TRBV27 and TRBJ2-7; weak D call: TRBD1 (6 bases). V lost 4 bases and J lost 7, with 17 bases in between. The CDR3 has 14 residues. Germline-derived CDR1 and CDR2 are MNHEY and SMNVEV (reference sequence). CDR3 DNA sequence: TGTGCCAGCAGTTCCCCCGACAGGCGCTGGGAGCAGTACTTC. It is translated as CASSSPDRRWEQYF.

The chain carries TRBV18 and TRBJ2-2; 9 bases fit TRBD1. Looked up from germline, CDR1 is KGHSH and CDR2 is LQKENI. V trimming: 0 bases; J trimming: 7 bases; junction bases outside the gene matches: 6. The CDR3 length is 16 residues. The CDR3 here is CASSPPGQGKVGELFF. The CDR3 coding sequence is TGTGCCAGCTCACCACCGGGACAGGGAAAGGTCGGGGAGCTGTTTTTT.

This sequence joins TRBV7-2 and TRBJ2-1, with D tentatively TRBD2 (5 bases). With 3 bases removed from V and 7 bases from J, the gap between germline ends came to 13 bases. The V gene's germline CDR1 is SGHTA and CDR2 FQGNSA. The CDR3 has 14 residues. The CDR3 is CASSFPDFPNEQFF. CDR3 coding DNA: TGTGCCAGCAGCTTTCCGGACTTTCCTAATGAGCAGTTCTTC.

This chain joins TRBV4-1 and TRBJ2-7, with 11 bases that match TRBD1. With 4 bases clipped from V and 4 bases from J, the junction kept 3 bases outside the gene matches. The germline CDR1 and CDR2 sequences are MGHRA and YSYEKL. The length of the CDR3 is 14 residues. The CDR3: CASSPGDRGYEQYF. The CDR3 bases are TGCGCCAGCAGCCCGGGGGACAGGGGGTACGAGCAGTACTTC.

The chain links TRBV30 to TRBJ2-5, with TRBD2 matching over 9 bases. CDR1 and CDR2 from the germline V gene are GTSNPN and SVGIG (reference sequence). The junction had 5 bases not matched to a gene; V was cut back by 8 bases and J by 1 base. CDR3 length equals 13 residues. In nucleotides, the CDR3 is TGTGCCCTTAGCGGGGGCCTCCAAGAGACCCAGTACTTC. Its translation: CALSGGLQETQYF.

The V and J genes are TRBV5-8 and TRBJ2-7; 7 bases are shared with TRBD2. With V trimmed by 0 bases and J by 5 bases, 8 bases remained unmatched. The CDR3 loop spans 15 amino acids. Germline V gives CDR1 SGHTS, CDR2 YDEGEE. Here the CDR3 reads CASSLEVGGPHEQYF. In DNA form, the CDR3 reads TGTGCCAGCAGCTTGGAAGTGGGAGGGCCCCACGAGCAGTACTTC.

The chain couples TRBV19 to TRBJ2-2; TRBD2 aligns across 7 bases. Germline CDR1 is LNHDA and CDR2 is SQIVND (reference sequence). J was trimmed by 4 bases and V by 4 bases; bases with no gene match: 9. The CDR3 sequence is 16 residues long. The CDR3 sequence is CASSREGRSATGELFF. DNA for the CDR3: TGTGCCAGTAGTAGGGAGGGGAGAAGCGCCACCGGGGAGCTGTTTTTT.

This clone was observed a few times. This CDR3 reads CASSPSGPGELFF. DNA of the CDR3: TGTGCCAGCTCACCGTCAGGGCCCGGGGAGCTGTTTTTT. The chain has TRBV18 and TRBJ2-2; the D gene is possibly TRBD1 (5 bases). Trimming removed 3 bases from V and 6 bases from J, with 8 bases in between. CDR3 size: 13 residues. Germline V gene data show CDR1 as KGHSH and CDR2 as LQKENI.

This sequence joins TRBV18 and TRBJ2-5; 8 bases align to TRBD1. CDR3 length equals 13 residues. J was trimmed by 3 bases and V by 6 bases; bases with no gene match: 3. Germline CDR1 and CDR2: KGHSH and LQKENI. This chain's CDR3 is CASSRDRKETQYF. In DNA, the CDR3 is TGTGCCAGCTCTCGGGACAGGAAAGAGACCCAGTACTTC.

The J gene is TRBJ1-4, the V gene TRBV7-9, with TRBD1 identical over 7 bases. V lost 4 bases and J lost 1; bases outside the gene matches: 9. CDR3 length equals 17 residues. Germline V gives CDR1 SEHNR, CDR2 FQNEAQ (reference sequence). CDR3 DNA sequence: TGTGCCAGCAGCTCCCGGTCCACAGGGGTAACTAATGAAAAACTGTTTTTT. Its protein is CASSSRSTGVTNEKLFF.